This is a list of T cell receptor beta chains from one sample in a study of human T cells and chemical hapten exposure. TCRdb reprocessed the RACE reads via MiXCR and lists one record per CDR3 protein. The sample lists 95,000 or so distinct CDR3 sequences, approximately 10% occurring once. Sample: whole blood, taken in connection with sensitization to the hapten diphenylcyclopropenone (DPC). The receptor source for this set is a man aged 35 to 55 with alopecia areata. Some clones in this sample may be carry-over from other donors' samples. The CDR3 runs from the conserved cysteine through the conserved F or W. The order of the fields is V gene, clone size, D gene, J gene, CDR3 protein, CDR3 DNA. The D gene is left open where the match is weak. Rows may omit the clone size; those that give it use once, few, many or a size class.

TRBV5-4	few	-	TRBJ2-6	CASSLEVGGSSGANVLTF	TGTGCCAGCAGCTTGGAAGTGGGGGGCAGCTCTGGGGCCAACGTCCTGACTTTC
TRBV19	-	TRBD1	TRBJ2-2	CASGPTSRDRGTGELFF	TGTGCCAGCGGACCGACGTCCCGGGACAGGGGCACCGGGGAGCTGTTTTTT
TRBV12-3/TRBV12-4	many	-	TRBJ2-3	CASRTSSTDTQYF	TGTGCCAGCAGAACCTCTAGCACAGATACGCAGTATTTT
TRBV5-1	many	TRBD2	TRBJ2-1	CASSLAWTSGINEQFF	TGCGCCAGCAGCTTGGCTTGGACTAGCGGGATCAATGAGCAGTTCTTC
TRBV3-1	many	TRBD1	TRBJ2-1	CASSHTQGWDEQFF	TGTGCCAGCAGCCATACACAGGGGTGGGATGAGCAGTTCTTC
TRBV28	few	TRBD2	TRBJ2-7	CASSLGLAGVLSYEQYF	TGTGCCAGCAGCCTGGGACTAGCGGGAGTGTTATCCTACGAGCAGTACTTC
TRBV20-1	many	-	TRBJ2-4	CSARGGAKNIQYF	TGCAGTGCTAGAGGGGGGGCCAAAAACATTCAGTACTTC
TRBV6-5	few	TRBD2	TRBJ2-3	CASRNGLAGTDTQYF	TGTGCCAGCAGAAATGGACTAGCCGGCACAGATACGCAGTATTTT
TRBV7-3	many	TRBD2	TRBJ2-1	CASSPGGTSVEQFF	TGTGCCAGCAGCCCGGGGGGGACTAGCGTAGAGCAGTTCTTC
TRBV5-1	few	-	TRBJ2-1	CASSPTPTVTYNEQFF	TGCGCCAGCAGCCCAACTCCTACGGTAACCTACAATGAGCAGTTCTTC
TRBV7-9	-	-	TRBJ2-2	CASSPTWDKSTNTGELFF	TGTGCCAGCAGTCCCACTTGGGACAAATCAACGAACACCGGGGAGCTGTTTTTT
TRBV9	-	-	TRBJ1-6	CASSASNSPLHF	TGTGCCAGCAGCGCGAGTAATTCACCCCTCCACTTT
TRBV6-1	few	TRBD2	TRBJ2-1	CASSESLAGVYNEQFF	TGTGCCAGCAGTGAAAGTCTAGCGGGAGTTTACAATGAGCAGTTCTTC
TRBV7-2	many	-	TRBJ1-3	CASSPGLINTIYF	TGTGCCAGCAGCCCAGGGTTAATTAACACCATATATTTT
TRBV6-2/TRBV6-3	many	-	TRBJ1-2	CASSYSKTDLNYGYTF	TGTGCCAGCAGTTACTCGAAGACGGACCTTAACTATGGCTACACCTTC
TRBV10-3	few	-	TRBJ2-7	CATTSGVDSVDEQYF	TGTGCCACCACCTCAGGGGTTGACAGTGTGGACGAGCAGTACTTC
TRBV7-2	-	-	TRBJ1-3	CASSPHTGISGNTIYF	TGTGCCAGCAGCCCCCACACAGGGATCTCTGGAAACACCATATATTTT
TRBV12-3/TRBV12-4	-	-	TRBJ1-2	CASSPRLTGDYNYGYTF	TGTGCCAGCAGTCCACGGTTGACAGGAGATTATAACTATGGCTACACCTTC
TRBV5-6	-	TRBD1	TRBJ1-6	CASSSGQGFSPLHF	TGTGCCAGCAGCTCTGGACAGGGGTTTTCACCCCTCCACTTT
TRBV20-1	-	-	TRBJ1-2	CSARGPDTNYGYTF	TGCAGTGCTAGAGGACCGGACACTAACTATGGCTACACCTTC
TRBV5-6	many	-	TRBJ2-3	CASSSPITDTQYF	TGTGCCAGCAGCTCCCCGATTACAGATACGCAGTATTTT
TRBV23-1	few	-	TRBJ2-3	CASSHLATDTQYF	TGCGCCAGCAGCCACCTAGCGACAGATACGCAGTATTTT
TRBV2	-	-	TRBJ2-1	CASRSYLGGNEQFF	TGTGCCAGCAGATCCTATCTGGGAGGCAATGAGCAGTTCTTC
TRBV29-1	few	-	TRBJ1-1	CSVEEGGRDTEAFF	TGCAGCGTTGAAGAAGGGGGTCGGGACACTGAAGCTTTCTTT
TRBV12-5	few	TRBD2	TRBJ2-1	CASGRGLAGGPNEQFF	TGTGCTAGTGGTCGCGGCTTAGCGGGAGGGCCGAATGAGCAGTTCTTC
TRBV29-1	many	TRBD2	TRBJ2-1	CSVGLAGVNNEQFF	TGCAGCGTCGGACTAGCGGGAGTCAACAATGAGCAGTTCTTC
TRBV27	-	-	TRBJ2-2	CASSFRGLTGELFF	TGTGCCAGCAGTTTCCGGGGCCTCACCGGGGAGCTGTTTTTT
TRBV20-1	many	TRBD1	TRBJ2-7	CSADGQDRGSYEQYF	TGCAGTGCTGACGGGCAGGACAGGGGGTCCTACGAGCAGTACTTC
TRBV29-1	-	-	TRBJ2-2	CSVSSRGTGELFF	TGCAGCGTTTCCTCCAGGGGAACCGGGGAGCTGTTTTTT
TRBV29-1	many	-	TRBJ1-1	CSVKTDARNTEAFF	TGCAGCGTGAAAACGGACGCTCGCAACACTGAAGCTTTCTTT
TRBV6-2/TRBV6-3	few	TRBD2	TRBJ2-6	CASSYLDPGLAGSGANVLTF	TGTGCCAGCAGTTATTTGGATCCGGGACTAGCGGGATCTGGGGCCAACGTCCTGACTTTC
TRBV10-3	-	TRBD2	TRBJ2-3	CAYAGVSTDTQYF	TGTGCCTACGCGGGAGTGAGCACAGATACGCAGTATTTT
TRBV6-2/TRBV6-3	few	TRBD2	TRBJ2-3	CATRSGTSGSFTDTQYF	TGTGCCACCCGATCGGGGACTAGCGGGAGCTTCACAGATACGCAGTATTTT
TRBV6-2/TRBV6-3	-	TRBD2	TRBJ2-1	CASSYDPGGGYNEQFF	TGTGCCAGCAGTTACGATCCGGGAGGAGGGTACAATGAGCAGTTCTTC
TRBV7-2	many	-	TRBJ1-4	CASSLGGVNEKLFF	TGTGCCAGCAGCTTAGGGGGGGTAAATGAAAAACTGTTTTTT
TRBV29-1	few	-	TRBJ2-3	CSVEPMGTTDTQYF	TGCAGCGTTGAACCGATGGGCACCACAGATACGCAGTATTTT
TRBV10-3	many	TRBD2	TRBJ2-3	CAISEVASGPTDTQYF	TGTGCCATCAGTGAGGTAGCTAGCGGGCCCACAGATACGCAGTATTTT
TRBV9	few	-	TRBJ2-2	CASSPDPRELFF	TGTGCCAGCAGCCCAGATCCCAGGGAGCTGTTTTTT
TRBV4-2	-	TRBD1	TRBJ2-5	CASSSQLGGASQYF	TGTGCCAGCAGCTCTCAACTAGGGGGCGCATCTCAGTACTTC
TRBV7-2	-	TRBD2	TRBJ2-1	CASSSGTSGGNEQFF	TGTGCCAGCAGCTCCGGGACTAGCGGGGGGAATGAGCAGTTCTTC
TRBV11-3	-	-	TRBJ2-1	CDSSLRPDEQFF	TGTGACAGCAGCCTACGACCCGATGAGCAGTTCTTC
TRBV3-1	few	-	TRBJ2-3	CASTLRLGATDTQYF	TGTGCCAGCACTCTAAGATTAGGGGCCACAGATACGCAGTATTTT
TRBV24-1	-	-	TRBJ2-2	CATSPGQRDTGELFF	TGTGCCACCAGTCCCGGACAGCGCGACACCGGGGAGCTGTTTTTT
TRBV25-1	many	TRBD1	TRBJ2-7	CASSDLTGAHEQYF	TGTGCCAGCAGTGACCTGACAGGGGCCCACGAGCAGTACTTC
TRBV6-7	-	TRBD1	TRBJ1-4	CASSYSNGTGEEKLFF	TGTGCCAGCAGTTACTCGAACGGGACAGGGGAGGAAAAACTGTTTTTT
TRBV5-6	-	-	TRBJ2-2	CASSLRGPNTGELFF	TGTGCCAGCAGCTTGAGGGGACCGAACACCGGGGAGCTGTTTTTT
TRBV20-1	-	-	TRBJ1-3	CSARVEVGGNTIYF	TGCAGTGCTAGAGTGGAAGTCGGTGGAAACACCATATATTTT
TRBV7-2	few	-	TRBJ2-1	CASSKEGADNEQFF	TGTGCCAGCAGCAAGGAGGGGGCGGACAATGAGCAGTTCTTC
TRBV11-2	few	TRBD2	TRBJ2-5	CASSSLAGGIETQYF	TGTGCCAGCAGCTCCCTAGCGGGAGGGATAGAGACCCAGTACTTC
TRBV14	-	-	TRBJ2-3	CASSQGGAVANTQYF	TGTGCCAGCAGCCAAGGAGGCGCGGTAGCTAATACGCAGTATTTT
TRBV20-1	-	TRBD2	TRBJ2-7	CSARQPGLQYEQYF	TGCAGTGCCCGACAACCGGGACTACAATACGAGCAGTACTTC
TRBV6-5	few	TRBD2	TRBJ2-7	CASSKTGGLYEQYF	TGTGCCAGCAGCAAAACGGGGGGACTCTACGAGCAGTACTTC
TRBV28	few	-	TRBJ2-5	CASSSGSQETQYF	TGTGCCAGCAGCTCCGGCTCCCAAGAGACCCAGTACTTC
TRBV29-1	few	-	TRBJ2-3	CSVTGTTSTDTQYF	TGCAGCGTTACCGGGACAACTAGCACAGATACGCAGTATTTT
TRBV7-2	many	-	TRBJ1-4	CASSLGMAGTPRLFF	TGTGCCAGCAGCTTAGGGATGGCAGGCACCCCGAGACTGTTTTTT
TRBV10-3	many	TRBD1	TRBJ1-5	CAISAGTGGGNQPQHF	TGTGCCATCAGTGCCGGGACAGGGGGCGGCAATCAGCCCCAGCATTTT